This T cell receptor beta chain originates from a study of blood T cell repertoires in COVID-19. Generated by immunoSEQ multiplex PCR, the TCRdb table keeps only in-frame clones and is missing some. Among fewer than 300,000 clones listed, about 88% were seen once. The source is a human donor with COVID-19, enrolled during active disease. The donor label of this sample is uncertain. Sequencing was performed on peripheral blood.

DNA for the CDR3: TGTGCCAGCAGCTCGTTAACAGGGGGCGGTGAGCAGTTCTTC. Amino acids: CASSSLTGGGEQFF. The V and J genes are TRBV11-3 and TRBJ2-1, with 9 bases matching TRBD1. Germline CDR1 reads SGHNT; CDR2 reads YENEEA. Unmatched junction bases numbered 7, after V lost 4 bases and J lost 9 bases. The CDR3 is made up of 14 amino acids.